The entry that follows covers one T cell receptor beta chain sequence. CDR3 length: 13 amino acids. This entry comes from a study of monozygotic twins with inflammatory bowel disease. An amount of 3,500 to 4,500 ng of total RNA was used for each TCR library. UMIs that included a 6-nucleotide sample barcode were added by template switching, which took place during cDNA synthesis. TCRdb reprocessed the 5' RACE reads, with one entry per CDR3 protein and no DNA. The repertoire table contains some 330,000 distinct CDR3 sequences. The rearrangement links TRBV12-3 or TRBV12-4 to TRBJ2-1; without DNA, the TCRdb call of TRBD1 cannot be checked. The receptor was derived from a human donor with ulcerative colitis or Crohn's disease, or a healthy co-twin of an affected twin (not recorded which). Sequencing was performed on blood. CDR3 region: CASTKTGAGAWFF.